These T cell receptor beta chains were read from a single sample in a study of STAT5B mutations in CD4+ large granular lymphocyte leukemia. Some clones are missing from TCRdb's copy, which holds only in-frame ones; the method was immunoSEQ multiplex PCR. Of 31,000 or so clones listed, around 80% are singletons. The sample consisted of CD4+ T cells from blood buffy coats. The receptors were sampled from a human donor in good health. Each CDR3 is given with its conserved first and last residue. The D gene is left open where the match is weak. Clone size, where shown, is once, few, many, or a class for clones that have expanded.

J gene | D gene | V gene | CDR3 length | clone size | CDR3 DNA | CDR3 protein
TRBJ2-2 | . | TRBV4-3 | 14 | few | TGCGCCAGCAGCCAAGATCGCCTCACCGGGGAGCTGTTTTTT | CASSQDRLTGELFF
TRBJ2-1 | . | TRBV6-5 | 15 | . | TGTGCCAGCAGTCCCTCGTGGGACGGCTACAATGAGCAGTTCTTC | CASSPSWDGYNEQFF
TRBJ1-5 | . | TRBV30 | 16 | . | TGTGCCTGGAGTGTAGGTAGGTTAGGGAGCAATCAGCCCCAGCATTTT | CAWSVGRLGSNQPQHF
TRBJ1-1 | TRBD1 | TRBV6-5 | 14 | few | TGTGCCAGCAGTCCCTACAGGGGTAGCACTGAAGCTTTCTTT | CASSPYRGSTEAFF
TRBJ2-3 | . | TRBV4-3 | 14 | . | TGCGCCAGCAGCCAAGTCTATGGGGGATGGGCGCAGTATTTT | CASSQVYGGWAQYF
TRBJ2-7 | TRBD2 | TRBV7-2 | 17 | . | TGTGCCAGCAGCCCAATTCACACCGGGACTAGGGCCTACGAGCAGTACTTC | CASSPIHTGTRAYEQYF
TRBJ2-5 | TRBD2 | TRBV6-1 | 18 | . | TGTGCCAGCAGTGAAGTCGGAGACGGCGGGAGCGCTAGACAGACCCAGTACTTC | CASSEVGDGGSARQTQYF
TRBJ1-5 | . | TRBV6-4 | 15 | . | TGTGCCAGCAGCCTAAACAGGGCTGACAATCAGCCCCAGCATTTT | CASSLNRADNQPQHF
TRBJ2-2 | . | TRBV5-1 | 13 | few | TGCGCCAGCAGCCACGGAGTCACCGGGGAGCTGTTTTTT | CASSHGVTGELFF
TRBJ2-3 | . | TRBV2 | 14 | . | TGTGCCAGCCGCTTCACCGGACCATCCGATACGCAGTATTTT | CASRFTGPSDTQYF
TRBJ2-7 | . | TRBV5-4 | 13 | . | TGTGCCAGCAGCTTGGGGAAGAGAGGCGAGCAGTACTTC | CASSLGKRGEQYF
TRBJ2-1 | TRBD2 | TRBV9 | 16 | . | TGTGCCAGCAGCGTAGGATCCAGCGGGAGAAGGAATGAGCAGTTCTTC | CASSVGSSGRRNEQFF
TRBJ2-7 | TRBD1 | TRBV28 | 13 | few | TGTGCCAGCAGTCCGACAGGGGCCTACGAGCAGTACTTC | CASSPTGAYEQYF
TRBJ2-1 | . | TRBV7-2 | 15 | . | TGTGCCAGCAGCCCTCACCCTAGCTCCTACAATGAGCAGTTCTTC | CASSPHPSSYNEQFF
TRBJ1-1 | TRBD1 | TRBV19 | 13 | . | TGTGCCAGTAGGCACCAGACAGGGCATGAAGCTTTCTTT | CASRHQTGHEAFF
TRBJ1-2 | . | TRBV2 | 13 | few | TGTGCCAGCAGTGAACCCCAGGGCTATGGCTACACCTTC | CASSEPQGYGYTF
TRBJ2-2 | . | TRBV7-2 | 15 | few | TGTGCCAGCAGCTTATCGTGGGGGAGGATCGGGGAGCTGTTTTTT | CASSLSWGRIGELFF
TRBJ2-2 | TRBD2 | TRBV9 | 16 | . | TGTGCCAGCAGCGTAGGACTAGCGGGTCCCACCGGGGAGCTGTTTTTT | CASSVGLAGPTGELFF
TRBJ2-3 | TRBD2 | TRBV30 | 17 | . | TGTGCCTGGAGTTTTCGGACTAGCGGGAGGGTCACAGATACGCAGTATTTT | CAWSFRTSGRVTDTQYF
TRBJ2-3 | . | TRBV9 | 12 | . | TGTGCCAGCAGCGTAGTTGGGGATACGCAGTATTTT | CASSVVGDTQYF
TRBJ1-1 | . | TRBV6-6 | 15 | . | TGTGCCAGCACCACCCGCTCGGGACAGAACACTGAAGCTTTCTTT | CASTTRSGQNTEAFF
TRBJ2-2 | . | TRBV18 | 15 | few | TGTGCCAGCTCACCCGCAGGGTACAACACCGGGGAGCTGTTTTTT | CASSPAGYNTGELFF
TRBJ1-5 | . | TRBV7-7 | 13 | once | TGTGCTAGCAGCGCCAGGGTAGGACAGCCCCAGCATTTT | CASSARVGQPQHF
TRBJ1-1 | . | TRBV11-1 | 14 | few | TGTGCCAGCAGCTTACCACAGGGTGCCACTGAAGCTTTCTTT | CASSLPQGATEAFF